This T cell receptor (beta chain) was captured by sequencing in a study of blood T cells in healthy people across ages. Sample-barcoded 5' priming and a J-beta primer mix drove a second PCR of roughly 7 to 11 cycles. Using its own MiXCR run on the 5' RACE reads, TCRdb lists one record per CDR3 protein. The sample contains 800,000 or so distinct CDR3 sequences, 20% to 30% of which appear only once. Trimming pared 5 bases from V and 4 bases from J, leaving 8 bases between. The CDR3 extends over 12 amino acids. In the case of this clonotype: Its antigen is not identified.

Study-level findings and limits: Because sorting was not performed, PBMCs prevented conclusive naive versus antigen-experienced comparison.

The same data also contributed to another study, on T cells of mothers and their children. As that study records: Reads recorded for TCR beta CDR3 numbered over 9.5 million per mother and roughly 2.7 million per child.

The TCR was taken from a boy between 10 and 17 years old in good health. The specimen sequenced was blood. The rearrangement links TRBV12-3 or TRBV12-4 to TRBJ1-1; D remains ambiguous. The CDR3 DNA reads as TGTGCCAGCAGTCTCAAGGGCACTGAAGCTTTCTTT. It specifies CASSLKGTEAFF.